The 29 T cell receptor beta chains reported below all come from one sample, sequenced in a study of blood T cell repertoires in COVID-19. Data came from immunoSEQ multiplex PCR; TCRdb stores just in-frame clones and leaves some out. The data hold 88,000 or so clones, with more than 70% observed a single time. Sequenced: peripheral blood. These receptors all come from a man aged 45-65 years with acute or convalescent COVID-19.

The gene calls are TRBV9 and TRBJ1-2; 7 bases match TRBD1. Per germline, CDR1 SGDLS and CDR2 YYNGEE. Unmatched junction bases numbered 16, after V lost 3 bases and J lost 8 bases. This CDR3 spans 16 amino acids. CDR3 sequence (DNA): TGTGCCAGCAGCGGAGGGACAGATTTCTTAATTGGGGGCTACACCTTC. It codes for CASSGGTDFLIGGYTF.

The rearrangement joins TRBV6-5 to TRBJ2-5; possible D gene TRBD1, 5 bases. Germline values: CDR1 MNHEY, CDR2 SVGAGI. Trimming cost V 2 bases and J 5 bases, with 18 bases left between them. The CDR3 extends over 16 amino acids. CDR3 DNA sequence: TGTGCCAGCAGTTACAGGGCAGGGATCTTCGGGGAGACCCAGTACTTC. This encodes CASSYRAGIFGETQYF.

The chain carries TRBV20-1 and TRBJ2-3; 7 nucleotides agree with TRBD1. V lost 3 bases and J lost 2; bases outside the gene matches: 11. The CDR3 runs to 16 residues. Germline V gives CDR1 DFQATT, CDR2 SNEGSKA (reference sequence). This chain's CDR3 is CSASFSGTAITDTQYF. The CDR3 DNA reads TGCAGTGCTAGTTTTTCCGGGACAGCGATCACAGATACGCAGTATTTT.

Points on this clone: One end of the junction varies from germline; a read error may be responsible. The CDR3, as DNA: TGTGCCAGCGGCCAAATTGGGACAGAGACCCAGCATTTT. This translates into CASGQIGTETQHF. The chain is built from TRBV3-1 (or the pseudogene TRBV3-2) and TRBJ1-5, with TRBD1 matching over 7 bases. There are 13 residues in the CDR3. Germline CDR1 reads LGHDT; CDR2 reads YNNKEL (reference sequence).

The genes are TRBV28 and TRBJ2-7; weak D call: TRBD2 (8 bases). The CDR3 is 17 amino acids. V was trimmed by 2 bases and J by 6 bases, leaving 23 bases between them. Germline CDR1 MDHEN, CDR2 SYDVKM. CDR3 in amino acids: CASSLKGPGTRGREQYF. In DNA form, the CDR3 reads TGTGCCAGCAGTTTAAAGGGGCCCGGGACTAGGGGGCGCGAGCAGTACTTC.

The chain joins TRBV27 to TRBJ1-2; TRBD1 matches at 8 bases. V lost 4 bases to trimming and J lost 5 bases; unmatched junction nucleotides: 6. CDR1 is MNHEY and CDR2 is SMNVEV in the germline V gene (reference sequence). CDR3 length: 14 amino acids. The CDR3 DNA sequence: TGTGCCAGCAGTTCCCCAGGGGGCTGGTATGGCTACACCTTC. Translation gives CASSSPGGWYGYTF.

The rearrangement links TRBV6-6 to TRBJ1-1; a weak D match, TRBD1 (5 bases). V was pared by 7 bases and J by 1 base, with 16 bases between. Germline values: CDR1 MNHNY, CDR2 SVGAGI (reference sequence). The CDR3 is 15 residues long. CDR3 sequence reads: CASTVPHGQNTEAFF. CDR3 coding DNA: TGTGCCAGCACGGTACCGCACGGACAGAACACTGAAGCTTTCTTT.

The gene calls are TRBV28 and TRBJ1-2, with 11 positions matching TRBD1. Trimming removed 2 bases from V and 7 bases from J; junction bases left unmatched: 6. Germline V gene data show CDR1 as MDHEN and CDR2 as SYDVKM. The CDR3 consists of 15 residues. The DNA of the CDR3 is TGTGCCAGCAGTTTAGGAAGGACAGGGGGCTTTGGCTACACCTTC. Protein product: CASSLGRTGGFGYTF.

The V gene is TRBV5-5, the J gene TRBJ1-4; no definite D call. Germline V gives CDR1 SGHKS, CDR2 YYEKEE (reference sequence). This CDR3 spans 13 amino acids. Trimming cost V 0 bases and J 8 bases, with 8 bases left between them. Here the CDR3 reads CASSLAWEEKLFF. The CDR3 DNA sequence: TGTGCCAGCAGCTTGGCCTGGGAGGAAAAACTGTTTTTT.

A word on this clone: Other DNA sequences in the same sample also yield this CDR3. J is TRBJ1-5 and V is TRBV19, with D unclear. V lost 3 bases and J 4 bases, leaving 7 bases between the germline ends. This CDR3 spans 13 amino acids. CDR1 and CDR2 (germline): LNHDA, SQIVND (reference sequence). The CDR3 DNA sequence: TGTGCCAGTAGTATTGGAGGGAATCAGCCCCAGCATTTT. Translation gives CASSIGGNQPQHF.

The chain has TRBV4-2 and TRBJ1-1; D unresolved. Per the germline V gene, CDR1 is LGHNA and CDR2 is YNFKEQ. V gave up 4 bases and J gave up 1 base, with 7 bases separating them. The CDR3 sequence is 13 residues long. CDR3 coding DNA: TGTGCCAGCAGCCGAGGCTGGAACACTGAAGCTTTCTTT. It encodes CASSRGWNTEAFF.

This chain uses TRBV5-1 with TRBJ2-7; 9 positions match TRBD1. Germline CDR1 and CDR2: SGHRS and YFSETQ. The trim removed 4 bases at V and 5 bases at J, leaving 7 bases unmatched. The CDR3 is 14 amino acids. The CDR3 region is CASSATGTGNEQYF. The CDR3 coding sequence is TGCGCCAGCAGCGCAACCGGGACAGGGAACGAGCAGTACTTC.

V is TRBV10-1 and J is TRBJ2-1; 8 bases line up with TRBD1. V dropped 10 bases and J dropped 2; count of bases not matched to a gene: 7. Germline CDR1 reads WNHNN; CDR2 reads SYGVQD (reference sequence). The CDR3 extends over 14 amino acids. The CDR3 DNA sequence: TGCGCCACCTCCGGGACAGGTCCCTACAATGAGCAGTTCTTC. Protein: CATSGTGPYNEQFF.

The chain joins TRBV3-1 (or the pseudogene TRBV3-2) to TRBJ2-7; 10 bases agree with TRBD1. From germline, CDR1 is LGHDT and CDR2 YNNKEL (reference sequence). There are 12 residues in the CDR3. V shed 4 bases and J 6 bases; nucleotides not matched to a gene: 0. CDR3 in DNA: TGTGCCAGCAGCCGACAGGGGGCCGAGCAGTACTTC. Amino acids: CASSRQGAEQYF.

The chain uses TRBV24-1 and TRBJ1-2; maybe TRBD1 (6 bases). The CDR3 loop spans 13 amino acids. Germline CDR1 KGHDR, CDR2 SFDVKD. Trimming took 0 bases from V and 8 from J, leaving 9 bases between them. The CDR3 bases are TGTGCCACCAGTGATTTGGGGGGCGCGGGCTACACCTTC. It encodes CATSDLGGAGYTF.

This chain joins TRBV11-2 and TRBJ1-3; 8 bases are shared with TRBD1. CDR1 is SGHAT and CDR2 is FQNNGV in the germline V gene. With V trimmed by 3 bases and J by 5 bases, 6 bases remained unmatched. CDR3 length: 15 amino acids. The CDR3 DNA follows: TGTGCCAGCAGCTTCCCCGGGACAGGTAGAAACACCATATATTTT. This sequence encodes CASSFPGTGRNTIYF.

This sequence joins TRBV6-1 and TRBJ2-7; 7 bases map to TRBD1. Unmatched junction bases numbered 9, after V lost 3 bases and J lost 7 bases. This CDR3 has 14 residues. Germline CDR1 is MNHNS and CDR2 is SASEGT. CDR3 residues: CASSEIRGPGEQYV. The CDR3 nucleotides read TGTGCCAGCAGTGAGATTAGGGGGCCGGGGGAGCAGTACGTC.

The rearrangement uses TRBV11-2 and TRBJ1-2; D is undetermined. CDR1 and CDR2 (germline): SGHAT, FQNNGV. This CDR3 comprises 13 residues. V gave up 2 bases and J gave up 10 bases, with 14 bases separating them. CDR3 sequence: CASSLIFEENYTF. The DNA for the CDR3 is TGTGCCAGCAGCTTAATTTTTGAGGAAAACTACACCTTC. The variable domain in full, with the rest retrieved from reference TRBV11-2 and TRBJ1-2, is EAGVAQSPRYKIIEKRQSVAFWCNPISGHATLYWYQQILGQGPKLLIQFQNNGVVDDSQLPKDRFSAERLKGVDSTLKIQPAKLEDSAVYLCASSLIFEENYTFGSGTRLTVV.

DNA of the CDR3: TGTGCCAGCAGCCGGGACAGGGGGCTATGGTTGATTCTCACTGAAGCTTTCTTT. Residues: CASSRDRGLWLILTEAFF. The gene calls are TRBV21-1 and TRBJ1-1; the D call of TRBD1 is as the table states it, not checked on the DNA. TRBV21-1 is shown as a pseudogene. The CDR3 is 18 residues long.

The V call is TRBV3-1 (or the pseudogene TRBV3-2), the J call TRBJ2-5; perhaps TRBD1 as D (6 bases). CDR1 and CDR2 from the germline V gene are LGHDT and YNNKEL (reference sequence). V lost 4 bases, J lost 6 bases, and 18 bases lay in between. The CDR3 runs to 15 residues. The CDR3 sequence: CASSRHRVIGQTQYF. As DNA, the CDR3 is TGTGCCAGCAGCCGGCACAGGGTAATCGGTCAGACCCAGTACTTC.

The J gene is TRBJ1-5, the V gene TRBV7-8, with 8 bases that match TRBD1. V gave up 5 bases and J gave up 7 bases; unmatched junction bases: 7. The CDR3 sequence is 14 residues long. CDR1 is SGHVS, CDR2 FQNEAQ, per germline. CDR3 DNA sequence: TGTGCCAGCAGCCCCGGACAGGGAGGCCAGCCCCAGCATTTT. Its protein is CASSPGQGGQPQHF.

V and J are TRBV27 and TRBJ1-1; 7 bases agree with TRBD1. V lost 5 bases to trimming and J lost 4 bases; unmatched junction nucleotides: 10. Germline CDR1 and CDR2: MNHEY and SMNVEV (reference sequence). This CDR3 comprises 15 residues. The CDR3 DNA is TGTGCCAGCAGTCCCCCGACAGGGCTGAGCACTGAAGCTTTCTTT. Amino acid sequence: CASSPPTGLSTEAFF.

The chain has TRBV5-8 and TRBJ2-7; 7 bases line up with TRBD1. Trimming removed 5 bases from V and 4 bases from J; junction bases left unmatched: 15. CDR3 size: 16 residues. Germline lookup yields CDR1 SGHTS and CDR2 YDEGEE. This chain's CDR3 is CASSSGTAQPLYEQYF. The CDR3, as DNA: TGTGCCAGCAGTTCTGGGACAGCCCAACCCCTATACGAGCAGTACTTC.

The V call is TRBV9, the J call TRBJ1-6; D uncertain. CDR3 length equals 15 residues. The germline V and J ends were trimmed by 4 bases and 0 bases, with 8 bases remaining between them. Germline CDR1 SGDLS, CDR2 YYNGEE. CDR3 region: CASSPSLSYNSPLHF. The CDR3 DNA reads TGTGCCAGCAGCCCGAGCCTCTCCTATAATTCACCCCTCCACTTT.

The chain combines TRBV9 with TRBJ2-3; unclear D gene. The germline V gene has CDR1 SGDLS and CDR2 YYNGEE. This CDR3 comprises 17 residues. Trimming pared 0 bases from V and 0 bases from J, leaving 14 bases between. CDR3 amino acids: CASSVDPTGKSTDTQYF. In DNA, the CDR3 is TGTGCCAGCAGCGTAGATCCGACTGGAAAAAGCACAGATACGCAGTATTTT.

The genes are TRBV7-2 and TRBJ1-2; 8 bases agree with TRBD1. Germline V CDR1 and CDR2: SGHTA, FQGNSA. V lost 4 bases to trimming and J lost 6 bases; unmatched junction nucleotides: 13. The CDR3 sequence is 16 residues long. DNA for the CDR3: TGTGCCAGCAGCTCCGGACAGGGAGTGATTGGGGATGGCTACACCTTC. This encodes CASSSGQGVIGDGYTF.

V and J are TRBV9 and TRBJ2-3; 9 nucleotides line up with TRBD2. J was trimmed by 5 bases and V by 6 bases; bases with no gene match: 10. The germline V gene encodes CDR1 SGDLS and CDR2 YYNGEE. CDR3 length: 15 residues. CDR3 nucleotide sequence: TGTGCCAGCACCCCGCGGTTAGCGGGAGTAGATACGCAGTATTTT. It is translated as CASTPRLAGVDTQYF.

This clone was counted between two and nine times. The chain joins TRBV10-3 to TRBJ1-6, with 9 bases identical to TRBD1. The junction had 4 bases not matched to a gene; V was cut back by 6 bases and J by 7 bases. The germline gives CDR1 ENHRY, CDR2 SYGVKD. The CDR3 has 14 residues. CDR3 DNA: TGTGCCATCAGCAGGACAGGGGCGAATTCACCCCTCCACTTT. Translating gives CAISRTGANSPLHF.

This clone was seen a few times. CDR3 bases: TGTGCCAGCAGCGTAGTCCCTAGCGGGGCCCGCACAGATACGCAGTATTTT. It is translated as CASSVVPSGARTDTQYF. The J gene is TRBJ2-3, the V gene TRBV9; 9 nucleotides line up with TRBD2. The CDR3 consists of 17 residues. The V segment lost 0 bases and the J segment 1 base; nucleotides outside the gene matches: 6. CDR1 is SGDLS and CDR2 is YYNGEE in the germline V gene.